The source of this TCR beta chain is a study of response to subunit inactivated influenza vaccine (dated by TCRdb to the late 2010s). About the full investigation: To follow how T cells responded to a trivalent subunit inactivated influenza vaccine, the researchers relied on deep quantitative profiling of the T cell receptor repertoire.

The CDR3 covers 15 residues, taking in both the cysteine and the phenylalanine. CDR3 DNA only is kept here, 45 bases in frame from base 1. V loses 2 bases at its end and J loses 6 bases; junction bases beyond the gene matches: 5. CDR1 is given as SGHVS and CDR2 as FQNEAQ, both from the germline V gene. In the case of this clonotype: Its antigen is currently not known. The record has no base qualities; no much larger clone is one base away.

General study outcomes and caveats: It was suggested by the authors that each seasonal influenza vaccination may recruit only a limited number of new T cells.

Library creation used RT-PCR. The instrument was an Illumina HiSeq 2500. TCRdb applied fastp at Q25 and MiXCR to the public reads, then kept only in-frame beta chains. Each record represents a unique CDR3 protein, reported with the most common genes and DNA among its rows. This sample lists 540,000 or so distinct CDR3 sequences; 10% to 15% were detected once. The ten largest clones capture around 13% of the sample. The sample's time point, from its label and the paper: approximately 40 days after influenza vaccine administration. This clonotype was sampled from a middle-aged man who received an inactivated influenza vaccine. Donor details come from another sample of the same person, matched by shared clones. Recombination connected TRBV7-8 to TRBJ2-1, and TRBD2 matches 9 of the central bases. This specimen consisted of PBMCs from blood, obtained more than 35 days after vaccination. The bases are TGTGCCAGCAGCTTACCAGGGACTAGCTTCAATGAGCAGTTCTTC. Its translation reads: CASSLPGTSFNEQFF. Beyond the CDR3, the reference TRBV7-8 and TRBJ2-1 genes provide the residues; the full variable domain reads: GAGVSQSPRYKVAKRGQDVALRCDPISGHVSLFWYQQALGQGPEFLTYFQNEAQLDKSGLPSDRFFAERPEGSVSTLKIQRTQQEDSAVYLCASSLPGTSFNEQFFGPGTRLTVL.